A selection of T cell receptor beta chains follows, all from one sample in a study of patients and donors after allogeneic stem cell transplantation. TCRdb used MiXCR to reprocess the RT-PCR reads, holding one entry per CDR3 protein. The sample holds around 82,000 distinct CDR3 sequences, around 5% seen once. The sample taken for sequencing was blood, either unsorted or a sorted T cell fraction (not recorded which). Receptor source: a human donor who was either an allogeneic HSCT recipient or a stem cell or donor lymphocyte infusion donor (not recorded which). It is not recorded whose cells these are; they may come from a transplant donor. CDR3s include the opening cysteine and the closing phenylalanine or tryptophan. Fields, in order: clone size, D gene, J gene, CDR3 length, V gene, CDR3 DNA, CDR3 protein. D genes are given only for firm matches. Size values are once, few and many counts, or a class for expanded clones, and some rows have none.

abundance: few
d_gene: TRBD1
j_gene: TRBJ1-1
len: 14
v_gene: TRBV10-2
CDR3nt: TGCGCCAGCAGTGACGACAGGGGAAGCACTGAAGCTTTCTTT
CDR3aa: CASSDDRGSTEAFF

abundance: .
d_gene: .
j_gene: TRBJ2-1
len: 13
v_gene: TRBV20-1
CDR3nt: TGCAGTGCCCCCAAGACAGGATACAATGAGCAGTTCTTC
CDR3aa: CSAPKTGYNEQFF

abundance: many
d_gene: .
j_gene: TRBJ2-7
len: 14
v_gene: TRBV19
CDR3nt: TGTGCCAGTACCGACACTTTATCCTCCTACGAGCAGTACTTC
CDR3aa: CASTDTLSSYEQYF

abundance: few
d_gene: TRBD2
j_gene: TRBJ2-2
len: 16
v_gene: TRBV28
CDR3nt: TGTGCCAGCAGTAGACTAGCGGGGGAAGGCTCCGGGGAGCTGTTTTTT
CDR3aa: CASSRLAGEGSGELFF

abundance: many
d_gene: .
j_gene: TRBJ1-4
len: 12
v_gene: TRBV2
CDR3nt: TGTGCCAGCAACAGGATTAATGAAAAACTGTTTTTT
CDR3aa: CASNRINEKLFF

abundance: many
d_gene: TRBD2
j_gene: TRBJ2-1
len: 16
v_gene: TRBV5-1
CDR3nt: TGCGCCAGCAGCGGGGCTAGCGGGACCTCCTACAATGAGCAGTTCTTC
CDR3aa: CASSGASGTSYNEQFF

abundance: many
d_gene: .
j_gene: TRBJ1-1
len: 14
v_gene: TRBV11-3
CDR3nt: TGTGCCAGCAGCTTCCAACAAGTGAACACTGAAGCTTTCTTT
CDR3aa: CASSFQQVNTEAFF

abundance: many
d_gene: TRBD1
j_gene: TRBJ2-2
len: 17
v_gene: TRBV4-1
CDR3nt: TGCGCCAGCAGCCAAGAAGGGGGCAGGGGTAAAGACGGGGAGCTGTTTTTT
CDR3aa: CASSQEGGRGKDGELFF

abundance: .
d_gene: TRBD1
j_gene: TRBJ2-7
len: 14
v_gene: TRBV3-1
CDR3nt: TGTGCCAGCAGCCCGCTTCAGGGGGCGGGGGAGCAGTACTTC
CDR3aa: CASSPLQGAGEQYF

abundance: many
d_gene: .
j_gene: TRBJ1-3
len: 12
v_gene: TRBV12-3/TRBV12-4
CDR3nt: TGTGCCAGCAGTTTCCCCGGAAACACCATATATTTT
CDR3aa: CASSFPGNTIYF

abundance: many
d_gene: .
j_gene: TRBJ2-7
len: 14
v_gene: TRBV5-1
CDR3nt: TGCGCCAGCAGCTTGTTACATACGAACTACGAGCAGTACTTC
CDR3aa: CASSLLHTNYEQYF

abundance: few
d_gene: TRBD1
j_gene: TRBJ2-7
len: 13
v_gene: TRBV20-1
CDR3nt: TGCAGTGCTACGGGACAGGTCCCCTACGAGCAGTACTTC
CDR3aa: CSATGQVPYEQYF

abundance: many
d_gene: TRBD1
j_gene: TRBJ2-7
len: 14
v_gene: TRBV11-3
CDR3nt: TGTGCCAGCAGCGCCTACAGGGGACCTTACGAGCAGTACTTC
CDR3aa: CASSAYRGPYEQYF

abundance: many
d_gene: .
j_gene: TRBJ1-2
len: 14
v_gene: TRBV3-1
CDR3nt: TGTGCCAGCAGCCAAAGGGGTGACGGTGATGGCTACACCTTC
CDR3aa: CASSQRGDGDGYTF

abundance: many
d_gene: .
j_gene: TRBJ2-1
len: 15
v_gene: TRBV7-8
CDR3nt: TGTGCCAGCAGCTTAGGTCCGGGGGCCGACAATGAGCAGTTCTTC
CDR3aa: CASSLGPGADNEQFF

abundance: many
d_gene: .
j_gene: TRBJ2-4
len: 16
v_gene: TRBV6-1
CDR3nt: TGTGCCAGCAGGACCGGCAGAGTTCTAGCCAAAAACATTCAGTACTTC
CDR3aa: CASRTGRVLAKNIQYF

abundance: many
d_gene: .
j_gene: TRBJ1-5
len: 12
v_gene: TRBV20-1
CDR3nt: TGCAGTGCTAGTTTAAGTGGTCAGCCCCAGCATTTT
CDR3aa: CSASLSGQPQHF

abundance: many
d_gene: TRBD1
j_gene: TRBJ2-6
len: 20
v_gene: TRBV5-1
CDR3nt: TGCGCCAGCAGCTTCCCTCTCGAGACAGGGTCGAGCTCTGGGGCCAACGTCCTGACTTTC
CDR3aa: CASSFPLETGSSSGANVLTF

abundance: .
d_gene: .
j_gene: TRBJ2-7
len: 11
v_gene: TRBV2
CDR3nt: TGTGCCAGCAGGAGGGAATACGAGCAGTACTTC
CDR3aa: CASRREYEQYF

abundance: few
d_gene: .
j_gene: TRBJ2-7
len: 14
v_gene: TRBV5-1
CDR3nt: TGCGCCAGCAGCCGTGAGGGCCAGGCCTACGAGCAGTACTTC
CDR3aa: CASSREGQAYEQYF

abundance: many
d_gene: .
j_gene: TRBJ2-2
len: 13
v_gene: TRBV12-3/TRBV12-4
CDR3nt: TGTGCCAGCAGTTTGGCACCAGCCGGGGAGCTGTTTTTT
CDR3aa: CASSLAPAGELFF

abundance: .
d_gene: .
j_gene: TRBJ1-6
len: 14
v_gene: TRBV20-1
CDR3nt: TGCAGTGCTAGCAGAAGAACCTATAATTCACCCCTCCACTTT
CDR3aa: CSASRRTYNSPLHF

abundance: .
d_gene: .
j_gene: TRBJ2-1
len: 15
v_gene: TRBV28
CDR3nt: TGTGCCAGCATCCCCGCCGGGGACCGCTACAATGAGCAGTTCTTC
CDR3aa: CASIPAGDRYNEQFF

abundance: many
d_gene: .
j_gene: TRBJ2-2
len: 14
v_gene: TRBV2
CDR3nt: TGTGCCAGCAGTGAAGACCTGATAGGCGGGGAGCTGTTTTTT
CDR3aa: CASSEDLIGGELFF

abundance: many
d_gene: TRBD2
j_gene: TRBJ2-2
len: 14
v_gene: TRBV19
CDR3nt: TGTGCCAGTAGGACTAGCGGGGACACCGGGGAGCTGTTTTTT
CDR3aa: CASRTSGDTGELFF

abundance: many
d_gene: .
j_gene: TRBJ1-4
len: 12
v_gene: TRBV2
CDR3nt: TGTGCCACCCACGGGCCGGGTGAAAAACTGTTTTTT
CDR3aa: CATHGPGEKLFF

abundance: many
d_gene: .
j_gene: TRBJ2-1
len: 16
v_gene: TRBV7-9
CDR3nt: TGTGCCAGCAGCTTTAGAGGGGGAGCAGGGGGGATTGAGCAGTTCTTC
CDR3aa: CASSFRGGAGGIEQFF

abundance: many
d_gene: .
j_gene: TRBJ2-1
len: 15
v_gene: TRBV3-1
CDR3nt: TGTGCCAGCAGCCCGAAGGACAGCTCCTACAATGAGCAGTTCTTC
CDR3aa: CASSPKDSSYNEQFF

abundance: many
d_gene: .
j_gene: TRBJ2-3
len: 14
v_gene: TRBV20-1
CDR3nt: TGCAGTGCTAGAGATTTAGGGTACACAGATACGCAGTATTTT
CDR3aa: CSARDLGYTDTQYF

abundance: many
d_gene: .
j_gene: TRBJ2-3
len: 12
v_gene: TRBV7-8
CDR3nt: TGTGCCAGCAGCCCCTACTCAGATACGCAGTATTTT
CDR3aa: CASSPYSDTQYF

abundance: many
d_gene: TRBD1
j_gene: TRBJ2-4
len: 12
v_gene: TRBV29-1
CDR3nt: TGCAGCGTCGTACAGGGGGCGCACATTCAGTACTTC
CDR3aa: CSVVQGAHIQYF

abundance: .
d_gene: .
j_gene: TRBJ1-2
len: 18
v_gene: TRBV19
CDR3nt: TGTGCCAGTAGTATAGTCACCACGGGACTAGACAGGAACTATGGCTACACCTTC
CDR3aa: CASSIVTTGLDRNYGYTF

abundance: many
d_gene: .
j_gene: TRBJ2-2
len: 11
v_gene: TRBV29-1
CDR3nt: TGCAGCGTCCGGAGCACCGGGGAGCTGTTTTTT
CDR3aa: CSVRSTGELFF

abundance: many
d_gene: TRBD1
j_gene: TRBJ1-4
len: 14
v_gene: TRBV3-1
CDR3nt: TGTGCCAGCAGCCGGGGACAGGTTAATGAAAAACTGTTTTTT
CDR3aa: CASSRGQVNEKLFF

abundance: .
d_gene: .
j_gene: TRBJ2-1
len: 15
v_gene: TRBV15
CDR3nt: TGTGCCACCAGCAGAGACTCTGGGCTACCCGGAGGGCAGTTCTTC
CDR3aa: CATSRDSGLPGGQFF

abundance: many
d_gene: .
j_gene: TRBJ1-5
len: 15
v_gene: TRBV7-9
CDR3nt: TGTGCCAGCAGCTTAGGGTCACGAGACAATCAGCCCCAGCATTTT
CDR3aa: CASSLGSRDNQPQHF

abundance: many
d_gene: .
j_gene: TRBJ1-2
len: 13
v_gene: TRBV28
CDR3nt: TGTGCCAGCAGTCGGGACACCATTTATGGCTACACCTTC
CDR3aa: CASSRDTIYGYTF

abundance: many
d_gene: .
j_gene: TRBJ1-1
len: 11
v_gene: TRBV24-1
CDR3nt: TGTGCCACCAGTGATTTGCTGGTAGCTTTCTTT
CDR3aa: CATSDLLVAFF

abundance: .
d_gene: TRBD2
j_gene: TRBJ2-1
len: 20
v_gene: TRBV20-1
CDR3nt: TGCAGTGCTAGGACAGCTAAAGGGGGGCTAGCGGGAGGTGATAGCGGTGAGCAGTTCTTC
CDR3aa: CSARTAKGGLAGGDSGEQFF

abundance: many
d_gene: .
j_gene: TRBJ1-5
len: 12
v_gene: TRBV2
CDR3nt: TGTGCCAGCAGTGTATCGACGGAGGCCCAGCATTTT
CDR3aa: CASSVSTEAQHF

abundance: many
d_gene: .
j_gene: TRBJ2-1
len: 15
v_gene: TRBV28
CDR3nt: TGTGCCAGCAGGCTTAGACACTCCACTAACAATGAGCAGTTCTTC
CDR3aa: CASRLRHSTNNEQFF

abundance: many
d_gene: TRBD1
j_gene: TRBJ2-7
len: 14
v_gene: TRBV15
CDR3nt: TGTGCCACCAGCAGCGGGGACAGGGGCAACGAGCAGTACTTC
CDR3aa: CATSSGDRGNEQYF

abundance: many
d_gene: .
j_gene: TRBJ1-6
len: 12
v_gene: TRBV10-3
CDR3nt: TGTGCCATCAGTGACACGAATTCACCCCTCCACTTT
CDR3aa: CAISDTNSPLHF

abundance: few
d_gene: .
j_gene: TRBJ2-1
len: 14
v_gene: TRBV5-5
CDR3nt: TGTGCCAGCACCAACGGACTTTCAATCAATGAGCAGTTCTTC
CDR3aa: CASTNGLSINEQFF

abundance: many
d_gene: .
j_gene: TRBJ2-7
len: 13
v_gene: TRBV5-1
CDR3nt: TGCGCCAGCAGCTTGGGGGCCCCCTACGAGCAGTACTTC
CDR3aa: CASSLGAPYEQYF

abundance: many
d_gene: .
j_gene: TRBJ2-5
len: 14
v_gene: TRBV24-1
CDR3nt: TGTGCCACCAGTGATTTCAGGGGCCAAGAGACCCAGTACTTC
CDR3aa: CATSDFRGQETQYF

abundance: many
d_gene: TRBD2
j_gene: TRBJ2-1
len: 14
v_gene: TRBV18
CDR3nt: TGTGCCAGCTCACCAAGCGGGGGCCGGGGTGAGCAGTTCTTC
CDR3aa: CASSPSGGRGEQFF

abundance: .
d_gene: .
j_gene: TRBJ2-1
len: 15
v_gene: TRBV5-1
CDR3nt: TGCGCCAGCAGCTTGAAAGGGGCAGGGGTGGATGAGCAGTTCTTC
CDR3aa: CASSLKGAGVDEQFF

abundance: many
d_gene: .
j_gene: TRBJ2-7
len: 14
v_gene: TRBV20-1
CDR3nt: TGCAGTGCTACTACAGGCGAATTCGCCTACGAGCAGTACTTC
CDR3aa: CSATTGEFAYEQYF